This is a list of T cell receptor beta chains from one sample in a study of shared clonotypes between healthy human individuals. Using immunoSEQ multiplex PCR, the repertoire was profiled, and TCRdb retains in-frame clones only, with some absent. The sample carries approximately 2,300,000 clones, roughly 92% recorded once. The sequencing sample was made of naive CD4+ T cells from PBMCs. These receptor sequences come from a man aged 18 to 35 in good health. Some clones in this sample may be carry-over from other donors' samples. The CDR3 runs from the conserved cysteine through the conserved F or W. Each record gives: D gene, J gene, clone size, V gene, CDR3 DNA, CDR3 protein. The D gene is left open where the match is weak. Clone size is not always given. Where it is, it says once, few, many or a class for expanded clones.

D: TRBD1
J: TRBJ1-4
size: NA
V: TRBV28
DNA: TGTGCCAGCATCCGGGACAGGGAGAATGAAAAACTGTTTTTT
CDR3: CASIRDRENEKLFF

D: TRBD1
J: TRBJ2-7
size: NA
V: TRBV5-4
DNA: TGTGCCAGCAGCTTGTTAGTGGGACAGGGTCTCAACGAGCAGTACTTC
CDR3: CASSLLVGQGLNEQYF

D: NA
J: TRBJ1-1
size: NA
V: TRBV15
DNA: TGTGCCACCAGCAGAAAAGGACAGAACACTGAAGCTTTCTTT
CDR3: CATSRKGQNTEAFF

D: NA
J: TRBJ1-5
size: NA
V: TRBV6-5
DNA: TGTGCCACCAGGAGGAGAAGGGGCAATCAGCCCCAGCATTTT
CDR3: CATRRRRGNQPQHF

D: NA
J: TRBJ1-5
size: few
V: TRBV30
DNA: TGTGCCTGGAGGGCAGGGGTGCATCAGCCCCAGCATTTT
CDR3: CAWRAGVHQPQHF

D: TRBD1
J: TRBJ2-1
size: NA
V: TRBV5-5
DNA: TGTGCCAGCAGCGATGACAGGGGAGGACATGAGCAGTTCTTC
CDR3: CASSDDRGGHEQFF

D: TRBD2
J: TRBJ2-7
size: NA
V: TRBV30
DNA: TGTGCCTGGAGTGTAGGGGTCTCTAGCGGCCGATCCTACGAGCAGTACTTC
CDR3: CAWSVGVSSGRSYEQYF

D: NA
J: TRBJ2-7
size: NA
V: TRBV10-2
DNA: TGCGCCACCTACGGAGGCTACGAGCAGTACTTC
CDR3: CATYGGYEQYF

D: NA
J: TRBJ1-1
size: NA
V: TRBV7-3
DNA: TGTGCCAGCAGCCCGGCGGGGTCCGGCACTGAAGCTTTCTTT
CDR3: CASSPAGSGTEAFF

D: TRBD2
J: TRBJ2-7
size: NA
V: TRBV5-4
DNA: TGTGCCAGCAGCTTGGCATCAGCGGGAGGGCTCGAGCAGTACTTC
CDR3: CASSLASAGGLEQYF

D: NA
J: TRBJ2-3
size: NA
V: TRBV9
DNA: TGTGCCAGCAGCGTGGACACAGGGACCTACACAGATACGCAGTATTTT
CDR3: CASSVDTGTYTDTQYF

D: NA
J: TRBJ1-1
size: NA
V: TRBV5-4
DNA: TGTGCCAGCAGCTTTGGTGGGGGCGCCTATTCGAACACTGAAGCTTTCTTT
CDR3: CASSFGGGAYSNTEAFF

D: NA
J: TRBJ2-5
size: NA
V: TRBV29-1
DNA: TGCAGCGTAGTCCCAGGGGTGGGGGGTGCCCAGTACTTC
CDR3: CSVVPGVGGAQYF

D: TRBD2
J: TRBJ2-1
size: once
V: TRBV5-1
DNA: TGCGCCAGCAGCTTGGTCCCCTTTACTAGCGGGAGGCTCCGGAATGAGCAGTTCTTC
CDR3: CASSLVPFTSGRLRNEQFF

D: NA
J: TRBJ2-2
size: NA
V: TRBV5-1
DNA: TGCGCCAGCAGTCGGTACGCGAACACCGGGGAGCTGTTTTTT
CDR3: CASSRYANTGELFF

D: NA
J: TRBJ2-1
size: NA
V: TRBV30
DNA: TGTGCCTGGAGTGTAGGCCAGGGTGGAGGGCTCTTC
CDR3: CAWSVGQGGGLF

D: TRBD2
J: TRBJ2-1
size: NA
V: TRBV10-3
DNA: TGTGCCATCAGTGAAGCTAGCGGGACCCTTGATGAGCAGTTCTTC
CDR3: CAISEASGTLDEQFF

D: NA
J: TRBJ2-2
size: NA
V: TRBV11-3
DNA: TGTGCCAGCAGCCCACCCGGGACGGCTAACACCGGGGAGCTGTTTTTT
CDR3: CASSPPGTANTGELFF

D: TRBD1
J: TRBJ1-5
size: NA
V: TRBV6-1
DNA: TGTGCCAGCAGTGAACCCGGGACAGGGGATCAGCCCCAGCATTTT
CDR3: CASSEPGTGDQPQHF

D: NA
J: TRBJ2-7
size: many
V: TRBV9
DNA: TGTGCCAGCAGCGTGGGATTAGCGGGACAGAACGAGCAGTACTTC
CDR3: CASSVGLAGQNEQYF

D: TRBD2
J: TRBJ2-5
size: NA
V: TRBV19
DNA: TGTGCCAGTAGTAACACCCTAGCGGGCCAAGAGACCCAGTACTTC
CDR3: CASSNTLAGQETQYF

D: NA
J: TRBJ1-2
size: NA
V: TRBV28
DNA: TGTGCCAGCAGTTTTACAAGGTCTAACTATGGCTACACCTTC
CDR3: CASSFTRSNYGYTF

D: NA
J: TRBJ2-7
size: NA
V: TRBV6-6
DNA: TGTGCCAGCAGACAAGATAGGACCGCCTTTTACTACGAGCAGTACTTC
CDR3: CASRQDRTAFYYEQYF

D: TRBD2
J: TRBJ2-3
size: NA
V: TRBV5-4
DNA: TGTGCCAGTCGGACTAGCGGGAGGCCAGATACGCAGTATTTT
CDR3: CASRTSGRPDTQYF

D: NA
J: TRBJ2-5
size: NA
V: TRBV6-4
DNA: TGTGCCAGCAGTGAAAGTATGGGAGGATGGGAGACCCAGTACTTC
CDR3: CASSESMGGWETQYF

D: NA
J: TRBJ2-2
size: NA
V: TRBV7-2
DNA: TGTGCCAGCACCATTACAGTCACCGGGGAGCTGTTTTTT
CDR3: CASTITVTGELFF

D: TRBD2
J: TRBJ2-7
size: NA
V: TRBV28
DNA: TGTGCCAGCAGCCCCCCCAGTCTAGCGGGGGCCTACGAGCAGTACTTC
CDR3: CASSPPSLAGAYEQYF

D: NA
J: TRBJ1-4
size: once
V: TRBV6-5
DNA: TGTGCCAGCAGCCGGACAGCCAGTAATGAAAAACTGTTTTTT
CDR3: CASSRTASNEKLFF

D: NA
J: TRBJ1-1
size: NA
V: TRBV2
DNA: TGTGCCAGCGGTACAGGGAGTTGGGGCACTGAAGCTTTCTTT
CDR3: CASGTGSWGTEAFF

D: NA
J: TRBJ1-2
size: NA
V: TRBV6-5
DNA: TGTGCCAGCAGTCCCCTGTGGGACTATGGCTACACCTTC
CDR3: CASSPLWDYGYTF

D: NA
J: TRBJ1-1
size: few
V: TRBV18
DNA: TGTGCCAGCTCACCAAATACGAACACTGAAGCTTTCTTT
CDR3: CASSPNTNTEAFF

D: NA
J: TRBJ1-4
size: NA
V: TRBV11-2
DNA: TGTGCCAGCAGCTTTACAGGGACAACTAATGAAAAACTGTTTTTT
CDR3: CASSFTGTTNEKLFF

D: NA
J: TRBJ2-2
size: NA
V: TRBV5-1
DNA: TGCGCCAGCAATCCGGAACTAGGGAACACCGGGGAGCTGTTTTTT
CDR3: CASNPELGNTGELFF

D: NA
J: TRBJ1-2
size: NA
V: TRBV7-2
DNA: TGTGCCAGCAGTTTCCCCCAGCGTTCAGGCGGCTACACCTTC
CDR3: CASSFPQRSGGYTF

D: NA
J: TRBJ1-3
size: NA
V: TRBV9
DNA: TGTGCCAGCAGCGCACATCCCTCGACGGATGGAAACACCATATATTTT
CDR3: CASSAHPSTDGNTIYF

D: NA
J: TRBJ2-3
size: NA
V: TRBV5-4
DNA: TGTGCCAGCAGCGCCCGGAGTGGGGGAGATACGCAGTATTTT
CDR3: CASSARSGGDTQYF

D: NA
J: TRBJ1-2
size: NA
V: TRBV5-8
DNA: TGTGCCAGCAGCTTGGTCCGGGACACTAACACCTTC
CDR3: CASSLVRDTNTF

D: TRBD2
J: TRBJ2-6
size: NA
V: TRBV29-1
DNA: TGCAGCGTTGAATTGCGGGAGGGCCTAGCTGGGGCCAACGTCCTGACTTTC
CDR3: CSVELREGLAGANVLTF

D: NA
J: TRBJ2-1
size: once
V: TRBV7-9
DNA: TGTGCCAGCAGCTTACCCCGTGGGGGCGGTAGGGATGAGCAGTTCTTC
CDR3: CASSLPRGGGRDEQFF

D: NA
J: TRBJ2-1
size: NA
V: TRBV29-1
DNA: TGCAGCGTACGGGGGAAGACTGTAGATGAGCAGTTCTTC
CDR3: CSVRGKTVDEQFF

D: NA
J: TRBJ2-1
size: NA
V: TRBV7-3
DNA: TGTGCCAGCAGCAATTTGGGGGACAATGAGCAGTTCTTC
CDR3: CASSNLGDNEQFF

D: NA
J: TRBJ2-2
size: once
V: TRBV27
DNA: TGTGCCAGCAGATTTGGGGGTTCGGTCACCGGGGAGCTGTTTTTT
CDR3: CASRFGGSVTGELFF

D: NA
J: TRBJ1-2
size: NA
V: TRBV11-2
DNA: TGTGCCAGCAGCTTAGCGTTACCCGCTAACTATGGCTACACCTTC
CDR3: CASSLALPANYGYTF

D: NA
J: TRBJ2-3
size: NA
V: TRBV19
DNA: TGTGCCAGTAGTGGCCAGGGAGGTAGCACAGATACGCAGTATTTT
CDR3: CASSGQGGSTDTQYF

D: NA
J: TRBJ1-5
size: NA
V: TRBV5-1
DNA: TGCGCCAGCCCCTGGCTCGAGGGCCTTAGCAATCAGCCCCAGCATTTT
CDR3: CASPWLEGLSNQPQHF

D: NA
J: TRBJ1-2
size: NA
V: TRBV4-2
DNA: TGTGCCAGCAGCCAAGATCGAATTGGGTACAGCGGGAGTGACTATGGCTACACCTTC
CDR3: CASSQDRIGYSGSDYGYTF

D: NA
J: TRBJ2-1
size: NA
V: TRBV5-1
DNA: TGCGCCAGCAGCCTCTCGGACAGACCCTACAATGAGCAGTTCTTC
CDR3: CASSLSDRPYNEQFF

D: TRBD1
J: TRBJ1-1
size: NA
V: TRBV2
DNA: TGTGCCAGCAGCCGGACAGGGTTTGAATACACTGAAGCTTTCTTT
CDR3: CASSRTGFEYTEAFF

D: NA
J: TRBJ1-4
size: few
V: TRBV2
DNA: TGTGCCAGCAGTGTTAGCGTAAAACTGTTTTTT
CDR3: CASSVSVKLFF

D: NA
J: TRBJ2-1
size: NA
V: TRBV28
DNA: TGTGCCAGCGGGACGGCTCAGAACAATGAGCAGTTCTTC
CDR3: CASGTAQNNEQFF

D: NA
J: TRBJ1-1
size: NA
V: TRBV5-1
DNA: TGCGCCAGCAGCTTCCGACAGGTGAACACTGAAGCTTTCTTT
CDR3: CASSFRQVNTEAFF

D: TRBD2
J: TRBJ2-7
size: NA
V: TRBV5-4
DNA: TGTGCCAGCAGCTCCCGGACTAGCGGGTCCTACGAGCAGTACTTC
CDR3: CASSSRTSGSYEQYF

D: NA
J: TRBJ1-2
size: NA
V: TRBV7-9
DNA: TGTGCCAGCAGCCCTGGGTCTGGGCCCCGCTTGCCCTTC
CDR3: CASSPGSGPRLPF

D: NA
J: TRBJ2-1
size: NA
V: TRBV29-1
DNA: TGCAGCGTTGTTGCCGGATCGTGGTACAATGAGCAGTTCTTC
CDR3: CSVVAGSWYNEQFF

D: NA
J: TRBJ2-7
size: NA
V: TRBV5-1
DNA: TGCGCCAGCAGCTTGGTTGTCAGTACCTACGAGCAGTACTTC
CDR3: CASSLVVSTYEQYF

D: TRBD1
J: TRBJ2-5
size: NA
V: TRBV5-4
DNA: TGTGCCAGCAGCCCGAGCACAGGGGGCTGGGAGACCCAGTACTTC
CDR3: CASSPSTGGWETQYF

D: NA
J: TRBJ1-5
size: NA
V: TRBV19
DNA: TGTGCCAGTAGTATAGTAAGGCAGCCCCAGCATTTT
CDR3: CASSIVRQPQHF